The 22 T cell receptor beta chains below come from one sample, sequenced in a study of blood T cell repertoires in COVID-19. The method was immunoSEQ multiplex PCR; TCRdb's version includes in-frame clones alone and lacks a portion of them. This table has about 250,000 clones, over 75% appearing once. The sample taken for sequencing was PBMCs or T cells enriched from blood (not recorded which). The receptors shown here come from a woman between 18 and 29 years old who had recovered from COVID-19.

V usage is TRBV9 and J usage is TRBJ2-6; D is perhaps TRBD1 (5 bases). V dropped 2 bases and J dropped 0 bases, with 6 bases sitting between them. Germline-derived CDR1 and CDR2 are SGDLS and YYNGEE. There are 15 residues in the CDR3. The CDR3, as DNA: TGTGCCAGCAGCGTTCAGGGCTCTGGGGCCAACGTCCTGACTTTC. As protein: CASSVQGSGANVLTF.

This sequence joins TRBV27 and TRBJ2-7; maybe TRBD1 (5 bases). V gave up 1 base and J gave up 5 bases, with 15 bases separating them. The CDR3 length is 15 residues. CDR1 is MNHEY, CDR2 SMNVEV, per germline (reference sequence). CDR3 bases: TGTGCCAGCAGTTTATGGCAGGGTAATCCCAACGAGCAGTACTTC. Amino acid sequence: CASSLWQGNPNEQYF.

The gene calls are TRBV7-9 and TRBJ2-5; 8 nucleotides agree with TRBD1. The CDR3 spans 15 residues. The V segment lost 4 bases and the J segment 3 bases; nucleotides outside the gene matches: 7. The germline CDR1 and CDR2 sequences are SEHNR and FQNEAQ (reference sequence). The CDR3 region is CASSSPGQGEETQYF. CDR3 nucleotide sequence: TGTGCCAGCAGCTCCCCTGGACAGGGCGAAGAGACCCAGTACTTC.

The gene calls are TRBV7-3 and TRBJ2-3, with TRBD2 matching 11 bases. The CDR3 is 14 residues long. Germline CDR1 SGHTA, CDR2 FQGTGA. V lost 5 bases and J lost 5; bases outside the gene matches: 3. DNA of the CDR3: TGTGCCAGCAGCGTAGCGGGGGGGTTAGATACGCAGTATTTT. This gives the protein CASSVAGGLDTQYF.

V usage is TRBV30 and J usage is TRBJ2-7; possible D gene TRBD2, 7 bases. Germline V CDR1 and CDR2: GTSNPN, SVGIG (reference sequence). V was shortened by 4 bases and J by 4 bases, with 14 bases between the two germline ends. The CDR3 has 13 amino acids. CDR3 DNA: TGTGCCTGGATGCACGGGGGGCAATACGAGCAGTACTTC. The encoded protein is CAWMHGGQYEQYF.

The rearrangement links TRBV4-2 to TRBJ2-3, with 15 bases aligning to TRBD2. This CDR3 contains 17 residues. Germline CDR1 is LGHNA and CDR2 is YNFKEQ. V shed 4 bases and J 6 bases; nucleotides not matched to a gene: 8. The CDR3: CASSPRTSGGAADTQYF. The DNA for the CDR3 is TGTGCCAGCAGCCCCCGGACTAGCGGGGGGGCTGCGGATACGCAGTATTTT.

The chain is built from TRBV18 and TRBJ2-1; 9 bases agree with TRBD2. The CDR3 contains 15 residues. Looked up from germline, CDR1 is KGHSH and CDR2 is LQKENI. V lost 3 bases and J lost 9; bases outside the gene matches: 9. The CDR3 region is CASSPGGGAVGEQFF. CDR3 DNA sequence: TGTGCCAGCTCACCCGGCGGGGGGGCCGTCGGTGAGCAGTTCTTC.

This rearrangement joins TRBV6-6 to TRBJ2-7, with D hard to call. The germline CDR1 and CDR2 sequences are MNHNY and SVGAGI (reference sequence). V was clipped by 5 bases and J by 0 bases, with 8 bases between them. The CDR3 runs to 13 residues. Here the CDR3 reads CASSINFSYEQYF. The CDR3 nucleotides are TGTGCCAGCAGTATTAATTTCTCCTACGAGCAGTACTTC.

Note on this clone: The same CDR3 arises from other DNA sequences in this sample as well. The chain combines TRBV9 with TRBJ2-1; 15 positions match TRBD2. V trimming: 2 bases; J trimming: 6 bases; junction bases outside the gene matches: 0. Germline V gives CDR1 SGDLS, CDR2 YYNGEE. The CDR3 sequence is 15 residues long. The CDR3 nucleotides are TGTGCCAGCAGCGTGGGACTAGCGGGGGGCAATGAGCAGTTCTTC. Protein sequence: CASSVGLAGGNEQFF.

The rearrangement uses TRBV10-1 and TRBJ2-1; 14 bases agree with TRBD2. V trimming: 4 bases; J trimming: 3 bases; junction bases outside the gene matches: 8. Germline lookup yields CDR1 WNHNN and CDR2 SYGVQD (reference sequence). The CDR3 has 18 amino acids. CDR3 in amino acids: CASSGTSGGPDLYNEQFF. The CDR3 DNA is TGCGCCAGCAGTGGGACTAGCGGGGGGCCGGATCTCTACAATGAGCAGTTCTTC.

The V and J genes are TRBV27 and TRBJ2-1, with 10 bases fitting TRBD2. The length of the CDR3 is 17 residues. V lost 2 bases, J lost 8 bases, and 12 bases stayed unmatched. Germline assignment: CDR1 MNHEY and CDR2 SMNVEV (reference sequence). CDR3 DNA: TGTGCCAGCAGTTTAGGCAGGGGCCGAGCGGGGGGGCATGAGCAGTTCTTC. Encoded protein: CASSLGRGRAGGHEQFF.

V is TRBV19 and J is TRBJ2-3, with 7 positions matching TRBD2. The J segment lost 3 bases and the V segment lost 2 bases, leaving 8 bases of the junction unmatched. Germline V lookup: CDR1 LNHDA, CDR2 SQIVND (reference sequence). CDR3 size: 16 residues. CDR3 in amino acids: CASSISGRGATDTQYF. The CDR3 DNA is TGTGCCAGTAGTATATCGGGGAGGGGAGCGACAGATACGCAGTATTTT.

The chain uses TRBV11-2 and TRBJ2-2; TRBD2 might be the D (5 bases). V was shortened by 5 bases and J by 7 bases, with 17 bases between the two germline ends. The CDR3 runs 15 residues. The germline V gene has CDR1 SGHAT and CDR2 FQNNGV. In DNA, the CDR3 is TGTGCCAGCAGCCCGCTGGAGCGGATGAGCGGGGAGCTGTTTTTT. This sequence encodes CASSPLERMSGELFF.

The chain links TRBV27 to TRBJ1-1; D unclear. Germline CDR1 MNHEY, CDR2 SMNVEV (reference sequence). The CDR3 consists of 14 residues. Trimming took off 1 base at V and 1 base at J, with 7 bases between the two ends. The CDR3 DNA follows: TGTGCCAGCAGTTTATTAGGAGGGAACACTGAAGCTTTCTTT. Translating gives CASSLLGGNTEAFF.

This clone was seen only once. In DNA form, the CDR3 reads TGCAGCGTTGAGGCTGGGCAGGGGAGTCAGTACTTC. It translates to CSVEAGQGSQYF. J is TRBJ2-7 and V is TRBV29-1, with D perhaps TRBD1 (6 bases). The CDR3 has 12 amino acids. CDR1 is SQVTM, CDR2 ANQGSEA, per germline. V lost 3 bases to trimming and J lost 10 bases, with 16 bases between them.

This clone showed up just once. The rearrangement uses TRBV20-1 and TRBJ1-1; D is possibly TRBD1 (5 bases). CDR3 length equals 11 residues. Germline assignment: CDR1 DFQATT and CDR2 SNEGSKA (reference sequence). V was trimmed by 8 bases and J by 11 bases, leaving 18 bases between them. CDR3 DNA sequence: TGCAGTTCAAAACCCAGGGTACACGCTTTCTTT. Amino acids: CSSKPRVHAFF.

CDR3 protein: CASSPLPQGFNYEQYF. DNA for the CDR3: TGTGCCAGCTCACCACTTCCACAGGGGTTCAACTACGAGCAGTACTTC. V gene TRBV18 combines with J gene TRBJ2-7; 7 positions agree with TRBD1. This CDR3 comprises 16 residues. Germline loops: CDR1 KGHSH, CDR2 LQKENI. Trimming cost V 1 base and J 3 bases; bases outside gene matches: 9.

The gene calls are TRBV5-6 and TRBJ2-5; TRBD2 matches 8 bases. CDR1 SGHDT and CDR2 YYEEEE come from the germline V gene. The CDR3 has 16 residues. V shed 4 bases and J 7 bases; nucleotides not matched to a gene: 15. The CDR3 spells CASSVGLGGPMGTQYF. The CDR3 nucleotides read TGTGCCAGCAGCGTGGGACTAGGCGGCCCGATGGGGACCCAGTACTTC.

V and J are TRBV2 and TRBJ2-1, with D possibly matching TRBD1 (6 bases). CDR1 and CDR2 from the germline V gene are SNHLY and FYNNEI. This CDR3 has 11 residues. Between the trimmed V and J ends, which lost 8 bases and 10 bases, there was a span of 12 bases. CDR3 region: CASGTGYEQFF. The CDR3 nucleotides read TGTGCCAGCGGAACAGGGTACGAGCAGTTCTTC.

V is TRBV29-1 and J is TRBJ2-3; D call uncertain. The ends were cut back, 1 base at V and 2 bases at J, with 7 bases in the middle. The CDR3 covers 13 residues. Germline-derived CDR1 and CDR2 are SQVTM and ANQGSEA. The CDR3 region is CSVEGSDTDTQYF. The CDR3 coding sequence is TGCAGCGTTGAAGGGTCAGACACAGATACGCAGTATTTT.

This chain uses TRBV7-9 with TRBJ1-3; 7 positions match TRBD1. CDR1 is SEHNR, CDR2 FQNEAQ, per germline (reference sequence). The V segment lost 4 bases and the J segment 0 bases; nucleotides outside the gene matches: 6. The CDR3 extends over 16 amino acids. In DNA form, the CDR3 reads TGTGCCAGCAGCTATACAGGGGCCTTCTCTGGAAACACCATATATTTT. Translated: CASSYTGAFSGNTIYF.

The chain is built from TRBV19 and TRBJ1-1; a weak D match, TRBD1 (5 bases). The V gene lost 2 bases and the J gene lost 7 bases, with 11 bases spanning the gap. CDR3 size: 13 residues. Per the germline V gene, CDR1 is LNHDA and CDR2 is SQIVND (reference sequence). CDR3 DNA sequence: TGTGCCAGTAGTATATGGCAGGGCGGTGAAGCTTTCTTT. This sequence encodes CASSIWQGGEAFF.